This T cell receptor (beta chain) was retrieved from a study of CD8 T cells in Susac syndrome. RNA was extracted with the RNeasy kit, and a quantity of roughly 0.5 to 1 ug was reverse transcribed using random hexamers. By means of immunoSEQ multiplex PCR, TCR beta CDR3 spanning 54 Vbeta and 13 Jbeta underwent amplification. TCRdb re-called the immunoSEQ multiplex PCR reads through MiXCR, storing one row per CDR3 protein. The sample records about 200,000 distinct CDR3 sequences, around 93% being singletons. Of note for this clonotype: Its target is unknown.

Broader study findings: Regarding the TCR sequencing and HLA analysis, the study admitted that a relatively small number of individuals were involved.

Germline-derived CDR1 and CDR2 are SGHNT and YYREEE (reference sequence). Trimming shortened V by 4 bases and J by 4 bases, and 9 bases separated the two germline ends. This CDR3 comprises 12 residues. This rearrangement joins TRBV5-4 to TRBJ2-7; D is ambiguous. Sequencing used CD4+ T cells from PBMCs. The clonotype comes from a human donor with multiple sclerosis. CDR3 residues: CASSVDGYEQYV. In nucleotides, the CDR3 is TGTGCCAGCAGCGTAGATGGTTACGAGCAGTACGTC.